Presented here are 4 T cell receptor beta chains from one specimen sequenced in a study of blood T cell repertoires in COVID-19. Profiling relied on immunoSEQ multiplex PCR, and the TCRdb table lists in-frame clones only, not all of them. The sample has 68,000 or so clones; 86% are singletons. Specimen: peripheral blood. Source of these receptors: a man between 25 and 39 years old with acute or convalescent COVID-19.

The CDR3 coding sequence is TGTGCCAGCAGCGACCGGGGGGGCCCAACCTACGAGCAGTACTTC. It is translated as CASSDRGGPTYEQYF. The J gene is TRBJ2-7, the V gene TRBV7-2, with 8 bases that match TRBD2. CDR3 size: 15 residues. The ends lost 5 bases at V and 2 bases at J; junction bases unmatched: 8. Germline V gene data show CDR1 as SGHTA and CDR2 as FQGNSA.

The chain recombines TRBV27 with TRBJ2-2; TRBD2 aligns across 9 bases. This CDR3 contains 15 residues. After removal of 5 bases from V and 5 bases from J, the junction contained 6 bases not matched to a gene. Germline loops: CDR1 MNHEY, CDR2 SMNVEV (reference sequence). CDR3: CASSHSGSRTGELFF. CDR3 coding DNA: TGTGCCAGCAGTCATAGCGGGAGTAGGACCGGGGAGCTGTTTTTT.

The rearrangement joins TRBV19 to TRBJ2-1; 7 bases are a match to TRBD1. This CDR3 contains 17 residues. In germline, CDR1 is LNHDA, CDR2 SQIVND (reference sequence). V gave up 6 bases and J gave up 0 bases; unmatched junction bases: 11. The CDR3 coding sequence is TGTGCCAGTAGCCGCGGACAGGCGAGGAGCTCCTACAATGAGCAGTTCTTC. Translated, it gives CASSRGQARSSYNEQFF.

The rearrangement links TRBV7-2 to TRBJ1-2, with 7 bases lining up with TRBD1. The CDR3 spans 14 residues. Germline V gene data show CDR1 as SGHTA and CDR2 as FQGNSA. Losses at the gene ends were 5 bases for V and 8 bases for J; bases not matched to a gene: 11. For the CDR3, the DNA is TGTGCCAGCAGCACTTACCGGGACAGCTTAGGCTACACCTTC. Protein product: CASSTYRDSLGYTF.